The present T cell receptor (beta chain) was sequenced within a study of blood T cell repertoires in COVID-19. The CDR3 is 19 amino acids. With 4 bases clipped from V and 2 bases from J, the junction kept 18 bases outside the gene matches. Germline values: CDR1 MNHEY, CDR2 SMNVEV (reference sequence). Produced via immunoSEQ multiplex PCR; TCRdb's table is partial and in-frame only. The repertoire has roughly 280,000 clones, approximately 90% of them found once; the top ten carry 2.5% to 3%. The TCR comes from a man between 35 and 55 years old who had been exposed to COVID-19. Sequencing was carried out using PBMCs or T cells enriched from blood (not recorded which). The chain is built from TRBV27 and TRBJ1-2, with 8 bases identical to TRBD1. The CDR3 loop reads CASSSKLDRGPPGNYGYTF. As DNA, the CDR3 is TGTGCCAGCAGTTCCAAGCTAGACAGGGGCCCTCCAGGCAACTATGGCTACACCTTC.